Listed here is a single TCR beta chain. TCR beta CDR3 amplification used multiplex PCR with 32 V and 13 J primers. TCRdb called the multiplex PCR reads again in MiXCR, with one record for every CDR3 protein. The top ten clones hold 4.5% to 5.5% of a sample with approximately 12,000 distinct CDR3 sequences, roughly 22% of them seen once. The template consisted of bulk tumor genomic DNA, with 600 ng used per sample. Every primary tumor yielded several biopsies, spaced far apart, that were taken during surgery. Patients with untreated, newly diagnosed non-small cell lung cancer underwent curative surgery. Germline values: CDR1 MGHRA, CDR2 YSYEKL. V was pared by 0 bases and J by 2 bases, with 4 bases between. This CDR3 contains 13 residues. This specimen belongs to a study of immune heterogeneity within non-small cell lung tumors.

This clonotype originated in a man aged 55 to 69 with non-small cell lung cancer. V usage is TRBV4-1 and J usage is TRBJ2-5; D is ambiguous. Sequenced material: lung tumor tissue. This CDR3 is CASSQEPQETQYF. In nucleotides, the CDR3 is TGCGCCAGCAGCCAAGAACCGCAAGAGACCCAGTACTTC.